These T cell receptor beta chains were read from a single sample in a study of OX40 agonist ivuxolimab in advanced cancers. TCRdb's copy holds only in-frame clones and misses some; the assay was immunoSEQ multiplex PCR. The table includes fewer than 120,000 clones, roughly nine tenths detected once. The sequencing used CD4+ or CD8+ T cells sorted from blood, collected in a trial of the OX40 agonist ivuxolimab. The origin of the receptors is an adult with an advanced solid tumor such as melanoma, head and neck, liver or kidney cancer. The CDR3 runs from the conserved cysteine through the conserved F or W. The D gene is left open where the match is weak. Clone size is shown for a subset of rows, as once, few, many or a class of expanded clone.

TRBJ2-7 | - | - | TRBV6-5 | TGTGCCAGCAGTCCCTCCGGGGGAGGTCCCTACGAGCAGTACTTC | CASSPSGGGPYEQYF
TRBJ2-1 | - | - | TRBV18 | TGTGCCAGCTCCGAGACAGTCCAGATGGGCAATGAGCAGTTCTTC | CASSETVQMGNEQFF
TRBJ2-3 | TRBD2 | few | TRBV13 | TGTGCCAGCAGCCGGACTAGCGGGACTAGAGATACGCAGTATTTT | CASSRTSGTRDTQYF
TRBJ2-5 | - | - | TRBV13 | TGTGCCAGCAGCTTACGCGGGACCCAATTAACCCAGTACTTC | CASSLRGTQLTQYF
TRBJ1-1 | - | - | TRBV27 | TGTGCCAGCAGTTTAGGTAGGAACACTGAAGCTTTCTTT | CASSLGRNTEAFF
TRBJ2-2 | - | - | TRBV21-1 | TGTGCCAGCAGCAAAGCGCACGGGAAAAAGAACCCAGCAACGAACACCGGGGAGCTGTTTTTT | CASSKAHGKKNPATNTGELFF
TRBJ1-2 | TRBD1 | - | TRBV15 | TGTGCCACCAGCAGAGATGCCGGCGCGACGACAGGGGTCTATGGCTACACCTTC | CATSRDAGATTGVYGYTF
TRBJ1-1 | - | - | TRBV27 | TGTGCCAGCAGTTCGGGTTACACTGAAGCTTTCTTT | CASSSGYTEAFF
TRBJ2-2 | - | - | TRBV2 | TGTGCCAGCAGTGGGCCAGGCGGAGGGTCGAACACCGGGGAGCTGTTTTTT | CASSGPGGGSNTGELFF
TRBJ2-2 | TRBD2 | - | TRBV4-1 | TGCGCCAGCAGCCAAGGGCTAGCGGAGAACACCGGGGAGCTGTTTTTT | CASSQGLAENTGELFF